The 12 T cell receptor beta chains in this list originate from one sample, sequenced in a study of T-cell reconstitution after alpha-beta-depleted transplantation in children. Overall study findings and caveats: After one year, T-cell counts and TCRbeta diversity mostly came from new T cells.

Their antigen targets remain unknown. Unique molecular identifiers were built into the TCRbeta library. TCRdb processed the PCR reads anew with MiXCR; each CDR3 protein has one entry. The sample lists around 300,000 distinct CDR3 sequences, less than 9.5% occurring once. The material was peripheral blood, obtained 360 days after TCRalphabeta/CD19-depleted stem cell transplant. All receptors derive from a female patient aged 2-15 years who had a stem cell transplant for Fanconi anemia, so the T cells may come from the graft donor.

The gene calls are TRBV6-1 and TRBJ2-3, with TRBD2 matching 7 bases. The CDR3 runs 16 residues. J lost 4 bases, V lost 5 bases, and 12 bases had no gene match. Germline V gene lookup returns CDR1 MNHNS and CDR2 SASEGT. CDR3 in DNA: TGTGCCAGCAGTCGGGTGGGGGGGGGTGGGGCAGATACGCAGTATTTT. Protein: CASSRVGGGGADTQYF.

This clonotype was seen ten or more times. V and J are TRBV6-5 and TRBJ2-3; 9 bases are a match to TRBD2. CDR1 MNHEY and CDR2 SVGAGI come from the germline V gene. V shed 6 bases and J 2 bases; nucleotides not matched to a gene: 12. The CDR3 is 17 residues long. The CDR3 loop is CASSPTSGGINTDTQYF. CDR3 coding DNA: TGTGCCAGCAGCCCGACAAGCGGGGGGATCAACACAGATACGCAGTATTTT.

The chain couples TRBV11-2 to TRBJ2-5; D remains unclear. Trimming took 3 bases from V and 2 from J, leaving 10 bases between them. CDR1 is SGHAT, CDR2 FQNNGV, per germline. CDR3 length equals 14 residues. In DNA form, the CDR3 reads TGTGCCAGCAGCTTGAGGCCGGTGCAAGAGACCCAGTACTTC. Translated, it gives CASSLRPVQETQYF.

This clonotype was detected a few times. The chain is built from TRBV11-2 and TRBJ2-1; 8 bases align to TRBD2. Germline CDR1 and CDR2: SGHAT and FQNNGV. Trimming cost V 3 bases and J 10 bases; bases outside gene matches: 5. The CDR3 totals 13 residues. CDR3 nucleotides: TGTGCCAGCAGCTTTCCGGGGGGGCTGGAGCAGTTCTTC. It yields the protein CASSFPGGLEQFF.

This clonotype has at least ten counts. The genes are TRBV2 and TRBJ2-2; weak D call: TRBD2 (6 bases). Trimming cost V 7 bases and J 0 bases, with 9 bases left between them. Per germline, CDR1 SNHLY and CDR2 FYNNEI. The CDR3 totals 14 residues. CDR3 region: CASMGGTNTGELFF. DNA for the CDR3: TGTGCCAGCATGGGGGGTACGAACACCGGGGAGCTGTTTTTT.

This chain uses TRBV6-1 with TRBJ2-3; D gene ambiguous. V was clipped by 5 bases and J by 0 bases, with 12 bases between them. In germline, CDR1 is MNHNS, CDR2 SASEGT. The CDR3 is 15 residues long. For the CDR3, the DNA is TGTGCCAGCAGTCGCCCTTTCGCTAGCACAGATACGCAGTATTTT. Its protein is CASSRPFASTDTQYF.

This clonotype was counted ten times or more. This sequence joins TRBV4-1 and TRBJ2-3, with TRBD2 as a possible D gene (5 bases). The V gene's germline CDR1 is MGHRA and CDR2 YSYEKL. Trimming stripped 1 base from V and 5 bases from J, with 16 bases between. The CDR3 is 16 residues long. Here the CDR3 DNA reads TGCGCCAGCAGCCAAGGCGGGCTCACATCGGGAGATACGCAGTATTTT. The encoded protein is CASSQGGLTSGDTQYF.

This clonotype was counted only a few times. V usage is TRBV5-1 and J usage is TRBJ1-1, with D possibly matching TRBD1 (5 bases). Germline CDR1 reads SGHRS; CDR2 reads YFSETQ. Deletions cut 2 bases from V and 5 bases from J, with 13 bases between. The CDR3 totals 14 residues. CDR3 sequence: CASSFNGGETEAFF. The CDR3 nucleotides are TGCGCCAGCAGCTTCAATGGGGGGGAGACTGAAGCTTTCTTT.

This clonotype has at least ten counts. CDR3 DNA: TGTGCCAGCAGTTCCCCTGAGGGACAGGGGGCGAAGACCCAGTACTTC. This encodes CASSSPEGQGAKTQYF. The V and J genes are TRBV6-5 and TRBJ2-5; 12 positions agree with TRBD1. V shed 4 bases, J shed 6 bases, and the junction held 9 bases outside the gene matches. The CDR3 sequence is 16 residues long. The germline V gene has CDR1 MNHEY and CDR2 SVGAGI.

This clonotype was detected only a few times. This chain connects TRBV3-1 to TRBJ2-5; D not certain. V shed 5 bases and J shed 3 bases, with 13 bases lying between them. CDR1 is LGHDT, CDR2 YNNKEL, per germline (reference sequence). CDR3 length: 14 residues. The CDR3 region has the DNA TGTGCCAGCAGCTGGGTGGAGAGCGAAGAGACCCAGTACTTC. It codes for CASSWVESEETQYF.

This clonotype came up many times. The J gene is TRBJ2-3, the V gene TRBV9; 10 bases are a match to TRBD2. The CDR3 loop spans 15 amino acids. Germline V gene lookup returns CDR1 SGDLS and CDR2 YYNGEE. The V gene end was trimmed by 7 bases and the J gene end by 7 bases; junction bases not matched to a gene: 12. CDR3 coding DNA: TGTGCCAGCCAACCAAGCGGGGGGGCCAGGTATACGCAGTATTTT. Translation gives CASQPSGGARYTQYF.

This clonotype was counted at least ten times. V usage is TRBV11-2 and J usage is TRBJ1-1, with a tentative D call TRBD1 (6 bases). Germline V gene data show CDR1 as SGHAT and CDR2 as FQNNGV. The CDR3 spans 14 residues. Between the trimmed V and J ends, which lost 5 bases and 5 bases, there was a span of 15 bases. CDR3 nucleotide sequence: TGTGCCAGCAGCCCTCGCTCCCAGGGGACTGAAGCTTTCTTT. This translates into CASSPRSQGTEAFF.